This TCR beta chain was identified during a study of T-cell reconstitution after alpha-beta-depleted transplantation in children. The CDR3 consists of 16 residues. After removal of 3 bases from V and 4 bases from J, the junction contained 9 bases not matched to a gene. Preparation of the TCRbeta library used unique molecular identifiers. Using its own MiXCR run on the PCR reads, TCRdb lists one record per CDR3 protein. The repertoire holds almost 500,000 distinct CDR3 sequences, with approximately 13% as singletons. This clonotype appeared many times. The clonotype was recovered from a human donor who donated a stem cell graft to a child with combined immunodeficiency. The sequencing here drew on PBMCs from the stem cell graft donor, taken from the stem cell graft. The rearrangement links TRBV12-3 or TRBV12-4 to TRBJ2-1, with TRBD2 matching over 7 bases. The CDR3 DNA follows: TGTGCCAGCAGTTTTATGGGGAGGGCCGGGTACAATGAGCAGTTCTTC. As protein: CASSFMGRAGYNEQFF.